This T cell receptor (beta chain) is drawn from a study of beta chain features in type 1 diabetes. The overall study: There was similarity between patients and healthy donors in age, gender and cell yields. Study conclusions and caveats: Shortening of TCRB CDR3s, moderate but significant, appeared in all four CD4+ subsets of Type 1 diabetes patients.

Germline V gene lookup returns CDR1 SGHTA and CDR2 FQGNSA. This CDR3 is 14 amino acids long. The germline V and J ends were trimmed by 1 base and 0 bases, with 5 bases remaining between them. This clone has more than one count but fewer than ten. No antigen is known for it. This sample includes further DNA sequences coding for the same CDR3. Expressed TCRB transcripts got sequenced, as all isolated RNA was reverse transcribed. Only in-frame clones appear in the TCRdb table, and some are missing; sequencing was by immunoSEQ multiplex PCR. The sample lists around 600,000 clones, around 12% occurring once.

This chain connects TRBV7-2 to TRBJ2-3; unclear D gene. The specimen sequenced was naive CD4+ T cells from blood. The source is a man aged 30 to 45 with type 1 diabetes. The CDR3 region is CASSLGQSTDTQYF. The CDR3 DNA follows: TGTGCCAGCAGCTTAGGGCAGAGCACAGATACGCAGTATTTT.